Presented here are 24 T cell receptor beta chains from one specimen sequenced in a study of T cells in tuberculosis. Profiled with immunoSEQ multiplex PCR; TCRdb holds only in-frame clones, not every one. Of under 40,000 clones listed, roughly 92% are singletons. Sequencing used PBMCs. These receptors were obtained from a donor aged 10-30 years with latent tuberculosis or without tuberculosis infection.

The genes are TRBV5-6 and TRBJ1-1; D gene unclear. CDR3 size: 13 residues. CDR1 and CDR2 (germline): SGHDT, YYEEEE. V was shortened by 0 bases and J by 9 bases, with 12 bases between the two germline ends. The CDR3 protein is CASSLEGEFKAFF. The CDR3 DNA is TGTGCCAGCAGCTTGGAGGGAGAGTTTAAAGCTTTCTTT. The full variable domain, with the rest looked up from reference TRBV5-6 and TRBJ1-1, is DAGVTQSPTHLIKTRGQQVTLRCSPKSGHDTVSWYQQALGQGPQFIFQYYEEEERQRGNFPDRFSGHQFPNYSSELNVNALLLGDSALYLCASSLEGEFKAFFGQGTRLTVV.

This chain uses TRBV2 with TRBJ2-7; D may be TRBD1 (5 bases). V lost 7 bases and J lost 6, with 25 bases in between. CDR1 SNHLY and CDR2 FYNNEI come from the germline V gene. The CDR3 sequence is 16 residues long. The DNA of the CDR3 is TGTGCCAGCATGGACACCCTGGGTCCCCTCTCTGGCGAGCAGTACTTC. The encoded protein is CASMDTLGPLSGEQYF.

The chain employs TRBV29-1 and TRBJ1-2; D gene unclear. The CDR3 sequence is 12 residues long. Trimming removed 3 bases at V and 7 bases at J, with 12 bases between. The V gene's germline CDR1 is SQVTM and CDR2 ANQGSEA. CDR3 sequence reads: CSVESGVSGYTF. The CDR3 nucleotides are TGCAGCGTTGAGTCAGGCGTTTCTGGCTACACCTTC.

This chain links TRBV19 with TRBJ1-2; D is ambiguous. The CDR3 loop spans 12 amino acids. CDR1 is LNHDA, CDR2 SQIVND, per germline (reference sequence). V shed 7 bases and J shed 3 bases, with 9 bases lying between them. In DNA, the CDR3 is TGTGCCAGTAATGTCCGGGACTATGGCTACACCTTC. Translating gives CASNVRDYGYTF.

This sequence joins TRBV2 and TRBJ1-1, with D possibly TRBD1 on 6 matching bases. CDR1 is SNHLY, CDR2 FYNNEI, per germline. The V and J ends lost 11 bases and 2 bases respectively, with 15 bases between them. CDR3 length: 13 amino acids. CDR3 nucleotides: TGTGCCTACGAGGGACATGCAAACACTGAAGCTTTCTTT. It encodes CAYEGHANTEAFF.

The CDR3 here is CASSLVLISSYNEQFF. CDR3 coding DNA: TGTGCCAGCAGCTTAGTCCTAATAAGCTCCTACAATGAGCAGTTCTTC. The V and J genes are TRBV7-8 and TRBJ2-1; D not resolved. The CDR3 consists of 16 residues. V lost 1 base, J lost 0 bases, and 10 bases lay in between. Germline values: CDR1 SGHVS, CDR2 FQNEAQ. Full variable domain (remainder filled in from reference TRBV7-8 and TRBJ2-1): GAGVSQSPRYKVAKRGQDVALRCDPISGHVSLFWYQQALGQGPEFLTYFQNEAQLDKSGLPSDRFFAERPEGSVSTLKIQRTQQEDSAVYLCASSLVLISSYNEQFFGPGTRLTVL.

The V and J genes are TRBV6-5 and TRBJ2-1; D is possibly TRBD2 (6 bases). Per germline, CDR1 MNHEY and CDR2 SVGAGI. This CDR3 has 16 amino acids. V was pared by 4 bases and J by 0 bases, with 13 bases between. The CDR3 DNA follows: TGTGCCAGCAGTTCCACGACGGGAGCCTCCTACAATGAGCAGTTCTTC. Its translation: CASSSTTGASYNEQFF.

As to this clone: The germline gene is not matched at one end of the junction; a read error may be the cause. The chain links TRBV23-1 to TRBJ1-2; maybe TRBD1 (6 bases). TRBV23-1 is flagged as an ORF with uncertain function. This CDR3 region has 12 residues. Here the CDR3 reads CASSQSRQEDDF. The CDR3 DNA reads TGCGCCAGCAGTCAATCCCGACAGGAAGACGATTTC.

The gene calls are TRBV25-1 and TRBJ2-1, with D possibly being TRBD1 (6 bases). Per the germline V gene, CDR1 is MGHDK and CDR2 is SYGVNS. The germline V and J ends were trimmed by 0 bases and 7 bases, with 16 bases remaining between them. The CDR3 totals 16 residues. In nucleotides, the CDR3 is TGTGCCAGCAGTGAATATGGAGAGGGGGATAGTAATGAGCAGTTCTTC. Protein sequence: CASSEYGEGDSNEQFF.

The chain combines TRBV4-1 with TRBJ2-3, with 8 positions matching TRBD2. From germline, CDR1 is MGHRA and CDR2 YSYEKL. Germline trimming cut 3 bases from V and 5 bases from J; bases unmatched to any gene: 13. The CDR3 runs 17 residues. The CDR3 spells CASSHPVGAGVEDTQYF. CDR3 bases: TGCGCCAGCAGCCATCCCGTGGGAGCGGGGGTAGAAGATACGCAGTATTTT.

As to this clone: At one end the junction does not follow the germline gene, possibly because of a read error. V usage is TRBV7-2 and J usage is TRBJ1-1; no definite D call. CDR1 is SGHTA, CDR2 FQGNSA, per germline. There are 15 residues in the CDR3. Here the CDR3 DNA reads TGTGCCAGCAGTTTAGCGGAGTTGAAGAACACTGAAGCTTTCTTT. Protein: CASSLAELKNTEAFF. Full variable domain (remainder filled in from reference TRBV7-2 and TRBJ1-1): GAGVSQSPSNKVTEKGKDVELRCDPISGHTALYWYRQSLGQGLEFLIYFQGNSAPDKSGLPSDRFSAERTGGSVSTLTIQRTQQEDSAVYLCASSLAELKNTEAFFGQGTRLTVV.

V usage is TRBV2 and J usage is TRBJ2-7; the D gene is possibly TRBD1 (6 bases). Germline-derived CDR1 and CDR2 are SNHLY and FYNNEI. The CDR3 totals 14 residues. V dropped 8 bases and J dropped 6 bases, with 20 bases sitting between them. In DNA, the CDR3 is TGTGCCAGCGCCTCAAACAGGGCCCGCTTCGAGCAGTACTTC. This sequence encodes CASASNRARFEQYF.

This chain uses TRBV4-1 with TRBJ2-7, with a tentative D call TRBD1 (6 bases). The CDR3 is made up of 17 amino acids. Trimming left V 6 bases short and J 2 bases short, with 23 bases between. Germline V CDR1 and CDR2: MGHRA, YSYEKL. The CDR3 protein is CASSYYTTSEGAYEQYF. For the CDR3, the DNA is TGCGCCAGCAGTTACTATACGACATCCGAGGGGGCCTACGAGCAGTACTTC.

The V call is TRBV2, the J call TRBJ1-2; D is unclear. The CDR3 length is 12 residues. The ends were cut back, 4 bases at V and 10 bases at J, with 13 bases in the middle. Germline V CDR1 and CDR2: SNHLY, FYNNEI. In nucleotides, the CDR3 is TGTGCCAGCAGTGTGTTCGGAACAGACTACACCTTC. Protein sequence: CASSVFGTDYTF.

The chain couples TRBV6-1 to TRBJ1-2; 7 nucleotides agree with TRBD1. The CDR3 loop spans 13 amino acids. Per germline, CDR1 MNHNS and CDR2 SASEGT. J was trimmed by 4 bases and V by 6 bases; bases with no gene match: 5. The CDR3 here is CASSDRATYGYTF. DNA of the CDR3: TGTGCCAGCAGCGACAGGGCAACCTATGGCTACACCTTC.

The chain employs TRBV9 and TRBJ1-2; maybe TRBD1 (5 bases). Trimming removed 2 bases from V and 4 bases from J, with 15 bases in between. There are 15 residues in the CDR3. In germline, CDR1 is SGDLS, CDR2 YYNGEE. CDR3 coding DNA: TGTGCCAGCAGCGTGGACATTCAAAGTCCCTATGGCTACACCTTC. Its protein product is CASSVDIQSPYGYTF.

The table lists this clone with a count of one. The chain has TRBV4-2 and TRBJ1-2; D is undetermined. Trimming pared 0 bases from V and 7 bases from J, leaving 9 bases between. CDR1 and CDR2 from the germline V gene are LGHNA and YNFKEQ. The CDR3 has 13 amino acids. The CDR3 protein is CASSQESRTGYTF. CDR3 coding DNA: TGTGCCAGCAGCCAAGAAAGCCGAACTGGCTACACCTTC.

The chain joins TRBV30 to TRBJ1-1; a possible D gene is TRBD1 (5 bases). CDR1 is GTSNPN and CDR2 is SVGIG in the germline V gene (reference sequence). Trimming removed 6 bases at V and 3 bases at J, with 17 bases between. CDR3 length equals 14 residues. CDR3 amino acids: CACTLRDLDTEAFF. The CDR3 region has the DNA TGTGCCTGCACCCTCAGGGATTTGGACACTGAAGCTTTCTTT.

This chain uses TRBV4-1 with TRBJ1-2, with 8 bases lining up with TRBD1. CDR3 length: 15 amino acids. With V trimmed by 4 bases and J by 2 bases, 6 bases remained unmatched. Germline V gene lookup returns CDR1 MGHRA and CDR2 YSYEKL. Here the CDR3 DNA reads TGCGCCAGCAGCCTTAGGACAGGGAAGAACTATGGCTACACCTTC. It translates to CASSLRTGKNYGYTF.

The gene calls are TRBV5-6 and TRBJ1-5; D not resolved. There are 16 residues in the CDR3. V lost 4 bases, J lost 0 bases, and 14 bases lay in between. The germline V gene has CDR1 SGHDT and CDR2 YYEEEE. CDR3 nucleotides: TGTGCCAGCAGCACCGGCCGGCACTATAGCAATCAGCCCCAGCATTTT. Its translation: CASSTGRHYSNQPQHF.

J is TRBJ1-3 and V is TRBV19, with TRBD1 matching over 12 bases. Germline assignment: CDR1 LNHDA and CDR2 SQIVND (reference sequence). Germline trimming cut 3 bases from V and 8 bases from J; bases unmatched to any gene: 8. This CDR3 has 16 amino acids. The CDR3 DNA reads as TGTGCCAGTAGTATCGGCGGGACAGGGGGCATTTACACCATATATTTT. This translates into CASSIGGTGGIYTIYF. The full variable domain, completed using reference TRBV19 and TRBJ1-3, is DGGITQSPKYLFRKEGQNVTLSCEQNLNHDAMYWYRQDPGQGLRLIYYSQIVNDFQKGDIAEGYSVSREKKESFPLTVTSAQKNPTAFYLCASSIGGTGGIYTIYFGEGSWLTVV.

V and J are TRBV5-4 and TRBJ2-7; perhaps TRBD1 as D (6 bases). Trimming cost V 6 bases and J 0 bases, with 16 bases left between them. The germline V gene has CDR1 SGHNT and CDR2 YYREEE (reference sequence). This CDR3 has 15 amino acids. CDR3 bases: TGTGCCAGCACCACTCGGACAGCGATCTCCTACGAGCAGTACTTC. Protein sequence: CASTTRTAISYEQYF.

The genes are TRBV5-4 and TRBJ1-2; 9 nucleotides agree with TRBD1. The trim removed 3 bases at V and 6 bases at J, leaving 3 bases unmatched. The CDR3 spans 13 residues. Looked up from germline, CDR1 is SGHNT and CDR2 is YYREEE (reference sequence). The CDR3 DNA reads TGTGCCAGCAGCTACACAGGGGGCAATGGCTACACCTTC. Its protein product is CASSYTGGNGYTF.

The V gene is TRBV6-1, the J gene TRBJ1-2; TRBD1 might be the D (5 bases). Germline V lookup: CDR1 MNHNS, CDR2 SASEGT. The CDR3 is made up of 14 amino acids. V was cut by 7 bases and J by 4 bases, with 16 bases left in between. DNA for the CDR3: TGTGCCAGCACTCAACCACAGGTGTTCTATGGCTACACCTTC. Amino acids: CASTQPQVFYGYTF.